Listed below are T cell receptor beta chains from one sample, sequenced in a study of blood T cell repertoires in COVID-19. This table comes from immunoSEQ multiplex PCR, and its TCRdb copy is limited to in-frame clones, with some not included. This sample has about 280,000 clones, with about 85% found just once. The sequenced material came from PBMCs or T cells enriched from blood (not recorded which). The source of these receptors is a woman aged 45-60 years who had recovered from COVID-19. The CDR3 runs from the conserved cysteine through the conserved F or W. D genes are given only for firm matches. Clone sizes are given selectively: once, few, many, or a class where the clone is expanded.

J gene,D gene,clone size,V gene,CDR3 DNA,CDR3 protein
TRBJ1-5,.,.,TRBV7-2,TGTGCCAGCAGCTTAGGACAATTAAGCAATCAGCCCCAGCATTTT,CASSLGQLSNQPQHF
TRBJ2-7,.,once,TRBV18,TGTGCCAGCTCGCCCAAGGGGCTCTTCTACGAGCAGTACTTC,CASSPKGLFYEQYF
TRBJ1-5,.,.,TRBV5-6,TGTGCCAGCAGCTTGTTGCCCGGTCAGCCCCAGCATTTT,CASSLLPGQPQHF
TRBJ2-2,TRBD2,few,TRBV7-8,TGTGCCAGCAGCTTACTACTAGCGCCTACCGGGGAGCTGTTTTTT,CASSLLLAPTGELFF
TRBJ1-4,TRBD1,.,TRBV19,TGTGCCAGCCGGACAGGGCCAGCAACTAATGAAAAACTGTTTTTT,CASRTGPATNEKLFF
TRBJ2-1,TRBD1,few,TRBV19,TGTGCCAGTAGCGACAGGGGGCGAAATGAGCAGTTCTTC,CASSDRGRNEQFF
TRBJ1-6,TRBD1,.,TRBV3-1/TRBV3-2,TGTGCCAGCAGCCGGGGACAGGGGGGGTCACCCCTCCACTTT,CASSRGQGGSPLHF
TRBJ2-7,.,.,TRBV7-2,TGTGCCAGCAGTTCCCAGGGAAAGACCTACGAGCAGTACTTC,CASSSQGKTYEQYF
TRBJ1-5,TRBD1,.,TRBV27,TGTGCCAGCAGTTCTATCCGCAGGGGGAGCAATCAGCCCCAGCATTTT,CASSSIRRGSNQPQHF
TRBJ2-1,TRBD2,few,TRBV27,TGTGCCAGCACTTTCCGGCTAGCGGGAAGAAATGAGCAGTTCTTC,CASTFRLAGRNEQFF
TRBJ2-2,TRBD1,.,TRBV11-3,TGTGCCAGCAGCTCCTACAGGGGGAGCTGGAACACCGGGGAGCTGTTTTTT,CASSSYRGSWNTGELFF
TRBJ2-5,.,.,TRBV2,TGTGCCAGCAGTTTACAAGTGACCCAGTACTTC,CASSLQVTQYF
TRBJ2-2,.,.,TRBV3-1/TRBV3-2,TGTGCCAGCAGCCGGTCCGGGGTCGGGGAGCTGTTTTTT,CASSRSGVGELFF
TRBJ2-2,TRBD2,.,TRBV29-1,TGCAGCGTTCCCCAAGCGACCGGGACTAGCGGCCCCGGGGAGCTGTTTTTT,CSVPQATGTSGPGELFF